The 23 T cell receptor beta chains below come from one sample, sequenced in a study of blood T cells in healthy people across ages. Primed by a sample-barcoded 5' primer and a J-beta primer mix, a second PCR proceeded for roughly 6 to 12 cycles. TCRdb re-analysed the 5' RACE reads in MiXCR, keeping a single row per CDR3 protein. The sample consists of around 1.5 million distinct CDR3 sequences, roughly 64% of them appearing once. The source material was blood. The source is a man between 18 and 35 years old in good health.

CDR3 sequence: CASSAPSQGSEQYF. The CDR3 DNA reads as TGTGCCAGCAGCGCTCCAAGCCAGGGAAGCGAGCAGTACTTC. The chain combines TRBV7-9 with TRBJ2-7; D is perhaps TRBD1 (5 bases). CDR3 size: 14 residues. Trimming removed 5 bases at V and 6 bases at J, with 17 bases between. Germline V gene lookup returns CDR1 SEHNR and CDR2 FQNEAQ (reference sequence).

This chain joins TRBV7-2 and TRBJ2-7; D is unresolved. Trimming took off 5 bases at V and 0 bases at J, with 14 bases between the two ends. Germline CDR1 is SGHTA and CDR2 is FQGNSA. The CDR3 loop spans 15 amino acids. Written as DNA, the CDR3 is TGTGCCAGCAGCGTCGGACGGATATCCTCCTACGAGCAGTACTTC. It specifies CASSVGRISSYEQYF.

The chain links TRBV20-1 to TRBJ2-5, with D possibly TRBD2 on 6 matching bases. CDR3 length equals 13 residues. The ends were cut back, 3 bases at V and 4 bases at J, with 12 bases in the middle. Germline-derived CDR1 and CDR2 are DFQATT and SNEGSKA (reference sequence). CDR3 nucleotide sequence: TGCAGTGCTAGCCCGGGAGCCCGAGAGACCCAGTACTTC. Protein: CSASPGARETQYF.

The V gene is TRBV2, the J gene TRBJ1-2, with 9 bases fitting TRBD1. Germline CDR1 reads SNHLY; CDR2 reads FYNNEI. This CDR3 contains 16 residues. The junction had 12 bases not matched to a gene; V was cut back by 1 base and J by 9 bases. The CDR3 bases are TGTGCCAGCAGTGAAGGTGGGACAGGGCTTGACAAGAGCTACACCTTC. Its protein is CASSEGGTGLDKSYTF.

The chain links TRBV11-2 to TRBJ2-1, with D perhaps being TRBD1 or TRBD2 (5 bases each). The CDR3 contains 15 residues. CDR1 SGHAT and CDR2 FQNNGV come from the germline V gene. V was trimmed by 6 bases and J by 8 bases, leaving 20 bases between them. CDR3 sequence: CASRAPGRSGDEQFF. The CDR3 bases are TGTGCCAGCAGAGCACCGGGACGAAGTGGTGATGAGCAGTTCTTC. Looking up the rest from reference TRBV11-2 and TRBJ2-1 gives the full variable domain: EAGVAQSPRYKIIEKRQSVAFWCNPISGHATLYWYQQILGQGPKLLIQFQNNGVVDDSQLPKDRFSAERLKGVDSTLKIQPAKLEDSAVYLCASRAPGRSGDEQFFGPGTRLTVL.

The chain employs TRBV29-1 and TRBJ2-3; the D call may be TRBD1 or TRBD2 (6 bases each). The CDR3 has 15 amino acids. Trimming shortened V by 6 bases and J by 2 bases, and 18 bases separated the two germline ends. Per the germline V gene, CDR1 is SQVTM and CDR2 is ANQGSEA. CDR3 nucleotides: TGCAGCGTGGCTGGGGGGCCCATTGACACAGATACGCAGTATTTT. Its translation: CSVAGGPIDTDTQYF.

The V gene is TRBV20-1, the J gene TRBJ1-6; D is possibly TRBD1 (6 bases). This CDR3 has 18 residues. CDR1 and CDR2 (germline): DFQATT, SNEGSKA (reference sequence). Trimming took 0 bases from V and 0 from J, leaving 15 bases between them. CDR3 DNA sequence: TGCAGTGCTAGAGACCGTTGGGAGGGGGGCTCCTATAATTCACCCCTCCACTTT. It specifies CSARDRWEGGSYNSPLHF.

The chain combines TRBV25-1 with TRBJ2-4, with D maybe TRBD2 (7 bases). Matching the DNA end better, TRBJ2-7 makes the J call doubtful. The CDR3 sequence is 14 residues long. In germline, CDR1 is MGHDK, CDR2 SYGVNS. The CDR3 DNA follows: TGTGCCAGCAGGAACAGGGACTATAGGTACGAGCAGTACTTC. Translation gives CASRNRDYRYEQYF.

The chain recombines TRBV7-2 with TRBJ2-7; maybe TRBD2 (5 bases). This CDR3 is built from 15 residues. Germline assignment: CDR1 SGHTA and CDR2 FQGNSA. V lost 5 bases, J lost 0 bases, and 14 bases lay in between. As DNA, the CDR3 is TGTGCCAGCAGCCACGGACTTCCTATCTCCTACGAGCAGTACTTC. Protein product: CASSHGLPISYEQYF.

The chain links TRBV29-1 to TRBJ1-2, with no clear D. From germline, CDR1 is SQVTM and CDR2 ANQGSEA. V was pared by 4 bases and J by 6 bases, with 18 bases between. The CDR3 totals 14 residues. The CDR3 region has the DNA TGCAGCGTTGCAGCTGCAGGAAAGGCGGATGGCTACACCTTC. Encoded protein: CSVAAAGKADGYTF.

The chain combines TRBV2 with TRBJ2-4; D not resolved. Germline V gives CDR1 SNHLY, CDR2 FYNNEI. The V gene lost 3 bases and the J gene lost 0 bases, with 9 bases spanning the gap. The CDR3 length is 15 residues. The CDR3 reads CASSELHLAKNIQYF. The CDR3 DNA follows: TGTGCCAGCAGTGAGTTGCACTTAGCCAAAAACATTCAGTACTTC.

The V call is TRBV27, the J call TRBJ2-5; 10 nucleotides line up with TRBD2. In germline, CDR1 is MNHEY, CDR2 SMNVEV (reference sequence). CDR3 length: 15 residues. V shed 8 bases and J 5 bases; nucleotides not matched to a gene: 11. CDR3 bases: TGTGCCAGCGCAAGGCTAGCGGGAGAACAGGAGACCCAGTACTTC. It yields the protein CASARLAGEQETQYF.

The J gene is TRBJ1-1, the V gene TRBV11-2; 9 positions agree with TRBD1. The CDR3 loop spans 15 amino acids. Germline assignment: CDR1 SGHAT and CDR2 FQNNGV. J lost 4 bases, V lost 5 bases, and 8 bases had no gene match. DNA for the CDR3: TGTGCCAGCAGCCCAGGAGGGACAGGGTTCACTGAAGCTTTCTTT. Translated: CASSPGGTGFTEAFF.

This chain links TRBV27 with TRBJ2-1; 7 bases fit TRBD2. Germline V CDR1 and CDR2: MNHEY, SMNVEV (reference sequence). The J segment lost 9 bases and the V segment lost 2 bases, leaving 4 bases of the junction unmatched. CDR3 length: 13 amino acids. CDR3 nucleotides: TGTGCCAGCAGTTTACCAATAGCGGGTGAGCAGTTCTTC. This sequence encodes CASSLPIAGEQFF.

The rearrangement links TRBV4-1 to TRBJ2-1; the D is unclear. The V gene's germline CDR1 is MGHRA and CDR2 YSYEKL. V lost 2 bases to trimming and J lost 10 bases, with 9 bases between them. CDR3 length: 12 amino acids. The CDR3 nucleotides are TGCGCCAGCAGCCAATCCGAAGCCGAGCAGTTCTTC. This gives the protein CASSQSEAEQFF.

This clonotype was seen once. The CDR3 here is CASSLGGGVLTEQFF. DNA for the CDR3: TGTGCCAGCAGCTTAGGTGGCGGGGTACTCACGGAGCAGTTCTTC. This chain uses TRBV7-7 with TRBJ2-5, with D perhaps TRBD2 (6 bases). Judging by the DNA end, TRBJ2-1 fits better; the J call may be wrong. This CDR3 has 15 residues. Germline CDR1 SSHAT, CDR2 FNYEAQ (reference sequence).

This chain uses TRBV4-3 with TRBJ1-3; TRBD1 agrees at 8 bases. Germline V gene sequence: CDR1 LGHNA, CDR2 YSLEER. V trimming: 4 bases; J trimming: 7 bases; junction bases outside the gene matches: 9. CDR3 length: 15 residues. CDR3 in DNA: TGCGCCAGCAGCCCGGCACCGGGACAGGCTAACACCATATATTTT. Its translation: CASSPAPGQANTIYF.

In nucleotides, the CDR3 is TGTGCCAGCAGCCCGGACGTCAACTATGGCTACACCTTC. Translation gives CASSPDVNYGYTF. V and J are TRBV5-6 and TRBJ1-2, with no clear D. Germline CDR1 is SGHDT and CDR2 is YYEEEE. Trimming took 4 bases from V and 2 from J, leaving 9 bases between them. This CDR3 region has 13 residues.

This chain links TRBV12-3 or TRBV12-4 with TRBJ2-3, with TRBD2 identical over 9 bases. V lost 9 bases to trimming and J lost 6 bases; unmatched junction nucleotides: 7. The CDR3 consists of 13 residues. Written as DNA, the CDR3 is TGTGCCAGTCTAGCGGGGTTGTCCGATACGCAGTATTTT. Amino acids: CASLAGLSDTQYF.

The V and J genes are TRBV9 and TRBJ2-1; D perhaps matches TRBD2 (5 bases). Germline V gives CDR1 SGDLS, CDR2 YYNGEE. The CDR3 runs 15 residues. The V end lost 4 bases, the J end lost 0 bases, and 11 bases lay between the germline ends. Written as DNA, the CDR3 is TGTGCCAGCAGCATTGAGGGAAGCTCCTACAATGAGCAGTTCTTC. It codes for CASSIEGSSYNEQFF.

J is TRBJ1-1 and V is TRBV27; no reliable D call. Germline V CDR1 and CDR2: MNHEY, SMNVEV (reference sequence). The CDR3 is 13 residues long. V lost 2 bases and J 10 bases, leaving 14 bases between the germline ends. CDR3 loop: CASSLDRLGRAFF. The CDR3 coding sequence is TGTGCCAGCAGTTTAGACCGTTTGGGGAGAGCTTTCTTT.

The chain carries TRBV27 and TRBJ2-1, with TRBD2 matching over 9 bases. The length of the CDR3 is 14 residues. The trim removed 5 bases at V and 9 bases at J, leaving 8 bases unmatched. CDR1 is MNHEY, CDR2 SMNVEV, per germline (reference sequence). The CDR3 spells CASSIAGDSPEQFF. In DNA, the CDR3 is TGTGCCAGCAGTATAGCGGGAGACTCGCCTGAGCAGTTCTTC.

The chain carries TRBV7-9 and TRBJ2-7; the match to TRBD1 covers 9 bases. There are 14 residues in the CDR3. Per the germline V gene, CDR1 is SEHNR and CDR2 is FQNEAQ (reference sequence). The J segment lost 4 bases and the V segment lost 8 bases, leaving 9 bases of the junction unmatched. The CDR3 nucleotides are TGTGCCAGCCGAGGCGGGACAGGGTTTTACGAGCAGTACTTC. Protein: CASRGGTGFYEQYF.